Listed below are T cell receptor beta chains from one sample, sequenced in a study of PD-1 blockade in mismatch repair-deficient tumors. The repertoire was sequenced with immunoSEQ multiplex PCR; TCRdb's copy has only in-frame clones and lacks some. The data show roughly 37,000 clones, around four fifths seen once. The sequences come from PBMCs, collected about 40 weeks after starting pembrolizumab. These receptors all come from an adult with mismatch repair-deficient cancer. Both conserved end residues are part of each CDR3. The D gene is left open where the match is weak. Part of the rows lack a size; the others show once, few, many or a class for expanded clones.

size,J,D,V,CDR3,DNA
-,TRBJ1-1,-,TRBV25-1,CASSDYGGEAFF,TGTGCCAGCAGTGATTACGGGGGAGAAGCTTTCTTT
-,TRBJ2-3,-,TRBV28,CASSTNPDTQYF,TGTGCCAGCAGTACAAACCCAGATACGCAGTATTTT
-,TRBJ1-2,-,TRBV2,CAGLGGDGYTF,TGTGCCGGGCTTGGGGGCGATGGCTACACCTTC
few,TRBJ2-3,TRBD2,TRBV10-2,CASSESAGGVLDTQYF,TGCGCCAGCAGTGAGTCAGCGGGAGGGGTACTAGATACGCAGTATTTT
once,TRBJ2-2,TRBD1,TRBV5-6,CASSLPTGARTTGELFF,TGTGCCAGCAGCTTACCAACAGGGGCCCGAACCACCGGGGAGCTGTTTTTT
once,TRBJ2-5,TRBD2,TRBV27,CASSLYLAGGPETQYF,TGTGCCAGCAGTTTATATCTAGCGGGAGGGCCGGAGACCCAGTACTTC
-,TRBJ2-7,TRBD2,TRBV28,CASSKPGGAGEQYF,TGTGCCAGCAGTAAGCCCGGGGGGGCCGGCGAGCAGTACTTC
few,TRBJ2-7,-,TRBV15,CATSPTGSSSYEQYF,TGTGCCACCAGCCCGACTGGCTCGAGTTCCTACGAGCAGTACTTC
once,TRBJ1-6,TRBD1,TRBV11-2,CASSHSRTGYNSPLHF,TGTGCCAGCAGCCATTCCCGGACAGGGTACAATTCACCCCTCCACTTT
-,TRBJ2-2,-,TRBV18,CASSPIRATNTGELFF,TGTGCCAGCTCACCAATCAGGGCAACGAACACCGGGGAGCTGTTTTTT
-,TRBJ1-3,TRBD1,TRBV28,CASSTGGSGNTIYF,TGTGCCAGCAGTACAGGGGGCTCTGGAAACACCATATATTTT
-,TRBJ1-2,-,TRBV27,CASSFGGLGYGYTF,TGTGCCAGCAGTTTCGGGGGGCTGGGCTATGGCTACACCTTC
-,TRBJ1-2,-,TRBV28,CASSRGTYGYTF,TGTGCCAGCAGTCGCGGGACCTATGGCTACACCTTC
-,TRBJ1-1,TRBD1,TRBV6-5,CASSSGTDHTEAFF,TGTGCCAGCAGTTCGGGGACAGATCACACTGAAGCTTTCTTT
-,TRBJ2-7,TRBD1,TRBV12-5,CASGVVYRGSYEQYF,TGTGCTAGTGGGGTTGTTTACAGGGGCTCCTACGAGCAGTACTTC
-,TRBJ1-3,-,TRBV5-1,CASSLDLQGARGNTIYF,TGCGCCAGCAGCTTGGACCTCCAAGGGGCTCGAGGAAACACCATATATTTT
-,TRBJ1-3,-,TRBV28,CASSRYQGPSGNTIYF,TGTGCCAGCAGCCGGTATCAGGGTCCCTCTGGAAACACCATATATTTT
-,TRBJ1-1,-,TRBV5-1,CASSLLGASAEAFF,TGCGCCAGCAGCTTGTTGGGGGCGAGCGCTGAAGCTTTCTTT
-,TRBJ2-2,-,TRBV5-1,CASSFGGPNTGELFF,TGCGCCAGCAGCTTTGGAGGTCCGAACACCGGGGAGCTGTTTTTT
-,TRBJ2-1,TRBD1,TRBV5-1,CASSYVTGRSNEQFF,TGCGCCAGCAGCTACGTGACAGGGCGGTCCAATGAGCAGTTCTTC
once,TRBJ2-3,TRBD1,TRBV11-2,CASSTGETADTQYF,TGTGCCAGCAGCACAGGGGAAACGGCAGATACGCAGTATTTT
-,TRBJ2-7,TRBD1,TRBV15,CATSRSRGQGRYEQYF,TGTGCCACCAGCAGATCCAGGGGACAGGGGAGGTACGAGCAGTACTTC
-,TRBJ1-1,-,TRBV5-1,CASSFTGFSYTEAFF,TGCGCCAGCAGCTTTACAGGGTTCTCATACACTGAAGCTTTCTTT
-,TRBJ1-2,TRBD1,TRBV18,CASSPRLTPGQGAGGYTF,TGTGCCAGCTCACCTCGCCTCACCCCGGGACAGGGTGCCGGGGGCTACACCTTC
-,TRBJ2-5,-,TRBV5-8,CASSLLVAEVQETQYF,TGTGCCAGCAGCTTGTTGGTAGCGGAGGTCCAAGAGACCCAGTACTTC
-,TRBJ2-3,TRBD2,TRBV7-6,CASSTLAGADTDTQYF,TGTGCCAGCAGCACCCTAGCGGGAGCTGACACAGATACGCAGTATTTT
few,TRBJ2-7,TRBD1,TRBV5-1,CASSWTGGYEQYF,TGCGCCAGCAGTTGGACAGGGGGCTACGAGCAGTACTTC
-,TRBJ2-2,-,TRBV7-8,CASSAPGLRTGELFF,TGTGCCAGCAGCGCCCCGGGACTCAGAACCGGGGAGCTGTTTTTT
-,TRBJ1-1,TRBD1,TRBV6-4,CASRPTGVSTEAFF,TGTGCCAGCAGACCGACAGGGGTCTCCACTGAAGCTTTCTTT
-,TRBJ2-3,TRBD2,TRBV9,CASSVGSGTTDTQYF,TGTGCCAGCAGCGTAGGTAGCGGGACCACAGATACGCAGTATTTT
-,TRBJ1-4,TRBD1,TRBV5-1,CASSSSGGTNEKLFF,TGCGCCAGCAGCTCCTCAGGGGGCACTAATGAAAAACTGTTTTTT
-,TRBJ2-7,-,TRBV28,CASSLSGGHEQYF,TGTGCCAGCAGTTTGTCGGGGGGCCACGAGCAGTACTTC
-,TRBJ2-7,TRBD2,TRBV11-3,CASSPRSTSPQYF,TGTGCCAGCAGCCCCCGATCGACTAGCCCGCAGTACTTC
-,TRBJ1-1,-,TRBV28,CASSLMGLEAFF,TGTGCCAGCAGTTTAATGGGGCTTGAAGCTTTCTTT
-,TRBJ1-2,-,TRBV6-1,CASRSQGGYTF,TGTGCCAGCAGATCACAGGGTGGCTACACCTTC
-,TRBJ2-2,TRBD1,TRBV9,CASSAWTGQTGELFF,TGTGCCAGCAGCGCCTGGACAGGGCAAACCGGGGAGCTGTTTTTT
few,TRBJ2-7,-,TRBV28,CASSLRDRITYEQYF,TGTGCCAGCAGTTTACGCGACAGGATAACCTACGAGCAGTACTTC
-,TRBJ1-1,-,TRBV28,CASRTGGPLGGTEAFF,TGTGCCAGCAGGACCGGAGGACCCCTCGGTGGCACTGAAGCTTTCTTT
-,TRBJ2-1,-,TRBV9,CASSVDLSELNNEQFF,TGTGCCAGCAGCGTAGACCTCTCGGAGCTGAACAATGAGCAGTTCTTC
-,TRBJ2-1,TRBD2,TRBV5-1,CATRGGAGLAGEDEQFF,TGCGCCACACGGGGCGGGGCAGGACTAGCGGGAGAGGATGAGCAGTTCTTC
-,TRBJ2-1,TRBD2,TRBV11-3,CASSLGGSLNNEQFF,TGTGCCAGCAGCTTGGGCGGGAGTTTGAACAATGAGCAGTTCTTC
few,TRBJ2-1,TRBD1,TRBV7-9,CASSLAQGDYNEQFF,TGTGCCAGCAGCTTAGCGCAGGGGGACTACAATGAGCAGTTCTTC
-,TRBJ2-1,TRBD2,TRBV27,CASSSRPSGDSEQFF,TGTGCCAGCAGTTCGCGACCTAGCGGAGACTCGGAGCAGTTCTTC
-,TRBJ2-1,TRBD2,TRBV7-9,CASSSTGLAGSGAYNEQFF,TGTGCCAGCAGCTCCACGGGACTAGCGGGGTCTGGGGCCTACAATGAGCAGTTCTTC
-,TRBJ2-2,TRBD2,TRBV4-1,CASSQAHLGLAGGNTGELFF,TGCGCCAGCAGCCAAGCCCACCTGGGACTAGCGGGAGGGAACACCGGGGAGCTGTTTTTT
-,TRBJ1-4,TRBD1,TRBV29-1,CSVVGTGREKLFF,TGCAGCGTAGTCGGGACAGGGCGGGAAAAACTGTTTTTT
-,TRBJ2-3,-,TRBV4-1,CASSLSPWPQSSTDTQYF,TGCGCCAGCAGCCTCTCACCCTGGCCCCAGTCTAGCACAGATACGCAGTATTTT